These 5 T cell receptor beta chains originate from one sample sequenced in a study of blood T cell repertoires in COVID-19. The method was immunoSEQ multiplex PCR; TCRdb's version includes in-frame clones alone and lacks a portion of them. The sample consists of about 330,000 clones, more than 75% of them appearing once. Sequenced input: PBMCs or T cells enriched from blood (not recorded which). The receptors were sampled from a woman aged 18-35 years who had recovered from COVID-19.

The chain combines TRBV12-3 or TRBV12-4 with TRBJ1-2, with D possibly TRBD1 on 6 matching bases. This CDR3 contains 13 residues. Trimming removed 7 bases at V and 5 bases at J, with 14 bases between. CDR3 loop: CASTFTGIYGYTF. The CDR3 coding sequence is TGTGCCAGCACCTTTACAGGGATTTATGGCTACACCTTC.

This rearrangement joins TRBV28 to TRBJ2-7; 10 bases fit TRBD1. In germline, CDR1 is MDHEN, CDR2 SYDVKM. Trimming removed 5 bases from V and 4 bases from J; junction bases left unmatched: 5. CDR3 size: 14 residues. CDR3 residues: CASSEGQGSYEQYF. CDR3 DNA: TGTGCCAGCAGTGAGGGACAGGGGTCGTACGAGCAGTACTTC.

This clone was observed a handful of times. V gene TRBV25-1 combines with J gene TRBJ1-2; possible D gene TRBD1, 6 bases. The CDR3 extends over 16 amino acids. The V and J ends lost 1 base and 0 bases respectively, with 12 bases between them. Germline V lookup: CDR1 MGHDK, CDR2 SYGVNS. CDR3 sequence reads: CASSEFIQGSNYGYTF. CDR3 DNA: TGTGCCAGCAGTGAATTTATACAGGGTTCTAACTATGGCTACACCTTC.

This clone was observed once. The chain recombines TRBV10-3 with TRBJ1-4, with no clear D. V lost 4 bases to trimming and J lost 7 bases, with 10 bases between them. This CDR3 has 13 amino acids. Germline CDR1 and CDR2: ENHRY and SYGVKD. The CDR3 here is CAISADPGEKLFF. Here the CDR3 DNA reads TGTGCCATCAGTGCGGATCCGGGTGAAAAACTGTTTTTT.

The CDR3 is CASSSEKGLETQYF. CDR3 nucleotides: TGTGCCAGCAGCTCAGAGAAGGGGCTGGAGACCCAGTACTTC. The V and J genes are TRBV7-9 and TRBJ2-5; perhaps TRBD1 as D (5 bases). The V and J ends lost 4 bases and 5 bases respectively, with 14 bases between them. The CDR3 extends over 14 amino acids. Germline V gives CDR1 SEHNR, CDR2 FQNEAQ (reference sequence).